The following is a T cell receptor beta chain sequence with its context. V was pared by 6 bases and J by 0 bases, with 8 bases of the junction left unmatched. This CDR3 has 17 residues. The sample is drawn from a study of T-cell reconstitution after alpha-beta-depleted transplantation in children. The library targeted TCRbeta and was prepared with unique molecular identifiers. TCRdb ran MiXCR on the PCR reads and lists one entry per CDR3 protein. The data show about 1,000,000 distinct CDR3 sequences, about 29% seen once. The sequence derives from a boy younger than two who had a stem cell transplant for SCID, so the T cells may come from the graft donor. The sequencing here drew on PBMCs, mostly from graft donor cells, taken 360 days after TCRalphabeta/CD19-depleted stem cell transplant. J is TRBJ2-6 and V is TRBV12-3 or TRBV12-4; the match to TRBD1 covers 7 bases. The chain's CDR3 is CASRTGLSRSGANVLTF. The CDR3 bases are TGTGCCAGCAGGACAGGGCTTAGTCGCTCTGGGGCCAACGTCCTGACTTTC.